Each of the 21 T cell receptor beta chains below was sequenced from the same sample in a study of cytomegalovirus exposure and HLA in healthy donors. The study ran its PCR with 60 Vbeta and 13 Jbeta primers. Generated by immunoSEQ multiplex PCR, the TCRdb table keeps only in-frame clones and is missing some. Of about 31,000 clones in the sample, roughly 67% were seen once. Sequencing was carried out using PBMCs. These receptors were collected from a middle-aged man in good health and CMV-seropositive.

The table lists this clone with a count of one. The V and J genes are TRBV5-6 and TRBJ1-1; perhaps TRBD1 as D (6 bases). The CDR3 covers 12 residues. Between the trimmed V and J ends, which lost 6 bases and 1 base, there was a span of 7 bases. Germline CDR1 SGHDT, CDR2 YYEEEE. The CDR3 protein is CASNRANTEAFF. The CDR3 DNA reads TGTGCCAGCAACAGGGCGAACACTGAAGCTTTCTTT.

J is TRBJ2-6 and V is TRBV19; 13 bases are shared with TRBD2. Germline V CDR1 and CDR2: LNHDA, SQIVND (reference sequence). Trimming took 5 bases from V and 0 from J; bases not matched to a gene: 7. This CDR3 comprises 19 residues. The CDR3, as DNA: TGTGCCAGTAGTTTGGGACTAGCGGGGACGAGCTCTGGGGCCAACGTCCTGACTTTC. Protein sequence: CASSLGLAGTSSGANVLTF.

This clone came up a few times. The chain has TRBV27 and TRBJ1-2, with 10 bases identical to TRBD1. Germline CDR1 reads MNHEY; CDR2 reads SMNVEV (reference sequence). J lost 4 bases, V lost 6 bases, and 14 bases had no gene match. The CDR3 runs to 17 residues. The DNA of the CDR3 is TGTGCCAGCAGGGACCGGGACAGGGGCTCTGAGGGCTATGGCTACACCTTC. The encoded protein is CASRDRDRGSEGYGYTF.

This clone has a single count. The chain is built from TRBV27 and TRBJ1-6; TRBD1 agrees at 10 bases. This CDR3 is 18 amino acids long. The trim removed 6 bases at V and 3 bases at J, leaving 11 bases unmatched. Germline CDR1 is MNHEY and CDR2 is SMNVEV (reference sequence). The CDR3 DNA reads as TGTGCCAGCAGCAGATCAGGACAGGGGGACCGCTATAATTCACCCCTCCACTTT. Amino acid sequence: CASSRSGQGDRYNSPLHF.

The genes are TRBV10-1 and TRBJ2-3; TRBD1 matches at 7 bases. J lost 0 bases, V lost 6 bases, and 6 bases had no gene match. This CDR3 region has 15 residues. Looked up from germline, CDR1 is WNHNN and CDR2 is SYGVQD (reference sequence). CDR3 sequence reads: CASRRQGASTDTQYF. CDR3 coding DNA: TGCGCCAGCAGGAGACAGGGAGCTAGCACAGATACGCAGTATTTT.

The gene calls are TRBV4-1 and TRBJ2-3, with 10 bases identical to TRBD2. Germline lookup yields CDR1 MGHRA and CDR2 YSYEKL. V shed 0 bases and J 8 bases; nucleotides not matched to a gene: 8. CDR3 length: 16 amino acids. CDR3 sequence reads: CASSQDPSGGWGTQYF. The CDR3 DNA reads TGCGCCAGCAGCCAAGATCCTAGCGGGGGATGGGGTACGCAGTATTTT.

This chain joins TRBV7-2 and TRBJ1-1, with D uncertain. V shed 1 base and J shed 1 base, with 7 bases lying between them. Germline CDR1 reads SGHTA; CDR2 reads FQGNSA. The CDR3 length is 14 residues. The CDR3 nucleotides read TGTGCCAGCAGCTTAGTAGCGGGGAACACTGAAGCTTTCTTT. Translation gives CASSLVAGNTEAFF.

The V gene is TRBV4-1, the J gene TRBJ1-1; 7 bases are shared with TRBD1. The CDR3 runs 13 residues. V was pared by 4 bases and J by 3 bases, with 2 bases of the junction left unmatched. Germline-derived CDR1 and CDR2 are MGHRA and YSYEKL. CDR3 sequence (DNA): TGCGCCAGCAGCCGACAGGGTCACACTGAAGCTTTCTTT. Its translation: CASSRQGHTEAFF.

This chain joins TRBV18 and TRBJ1-1; maybe TRBD1 (6 bases). There are 14 residues in the CDR3. Looked up from germline, CDR1 is KGHSH and CDR2 is LQKENI. With 2 bases removed from V and 2 bases from J, the gap between germline ends came to 9 bases. The CDR3 DNA is TGTGCCAGCTCACCAGGGGGGGCTAACACTGAAGCTTTCTTT. This translates into CASSPGGANTEAFF.

J is TRBJ1-1 and V is TRBV19, with D possibly matching TRBD1 (5 bases). The V end lost 1 base, the J end lost 7 bases, and 10 bases lay between the germline ends. CDR1 is LNHDA, CDR2 SQIVND, per germline (reference sequence). CDR3 size: 13 residues. CDR3 nucleotides: TGTGCCAGTAGTATAGGGGCAGGGAATGAAGCTTTCTTT. Protein sequence: CASSIGAGNEAFF.

This clone appeared once. V usage is TRBV10-2 and J usage is TRBJ1-2; D is undetermined. This CDR3 contains 14 residues. From germline, CDR1 is WSHSY and CDR2 SAAADI. The V end lost 7 bases, the J end lost 3 bases, and 15 bases lay between the germline ends. CDR3 DNA sequence: TGCGCCAGCAAGGCAGGCCAGTTAGACTATGGCTACACCTTC. Translating it yields CASKAGQLDYGYTF.

V is TRBV7-9 and J is TRBJ2-3, with TRBD2 matching over 7 bases. Germline CDR1 SEHNR, CDR2 FQNEAQ (reference sequence). The CDR3 runs 13 residues. V shed 3 bases, J shed 4 bases, and the junction held 1 base outside the gene matches. CDR3 amino acids: CASSFSGSDTQYF. In nucleotides, the CDR3 is TGTGCCAGCAGCTTTAGCGGGTCAGATACGCAGTATTTT. Variable domain in full (rest from reference TRBV7-9 and TRBJ2-3): DTGVSQNPRHKITKRGQNVTFRCDPISEHNRLYWYRQTLGQGPEFLTYFQNEAQLEKSRLLSDRFSAERPKGSFSTLEIQRTEQGDSAMYLCASSFSGSDTQYFGPGTRLTVL.

This chain joins TRBV9 and TRBJ1-1; a weak D match, TRBD1 (5 bases). CDR1 and CDR2 (germline): SGDLS, YYNGEE. V was clipped by 3 bases and J by 3 bases, with 21 bases between them. The CDR3 length is 17 residues. This CDR3 reads CASSAGRSSPGHTEAFF. The DNA of the CDR3 is TGTGCCAGCAGCGCCGGTCGGAGCTCCCCAGGGCACACTGAAGCTTTCTTT.

The chain has TRBV2 and TRBJ2-2; TRBD1 agrees at 7 bases. V gave up 6 bases and J gave up 2 bases; unmatched junction bases: 6. There are 15 residues in the CDR3. Germline V gives CDR1 SNHLY, CDR2 FYNNEI. The CDR3 here is CASSRRQGNTGELFF. In DNA, the CDR3 is TGTGCCAGCAGCCGTAGACAGGGAAACACCGGGGAGCTGTTTTTT.

This clone appeared a single time. This sequence joins TRBV30 and TRBJ2-7; the D is unclear. This CDR3 contains 12 residues. CDR1 and CDR2 (germline): GTSNPN, SVGIG (reference sequence). Trimming took off 0 bases at V and 5 bases at J, with 8 bases between the two ends. Here the CDR3 DNA reads TGTGCCTGGAGTGTACGCGGTGACGAGCAGTACTTC. Amino acids: CAWSVRGDEQYF. The full variable domain, in which reference TRBV30 and TRBJ2-7 provide the parts outside the CDR3, is SQTIHQWPATLVQPVGSPLSLECTVEGTSNPNLYWYRQAAGRGLQLLFYSVGIGQISSEVPQNLSASRPQDRQFILSSKKLLLSDSGFYLCAWSVRGDEQYFGPGTRLTVT.

This clone came up a few times. The chain couples TRBV7-2 to TRBJ2-2; TRBD1 agrees at 7 bases. The CDR3 runs 14 residues. The junction had 5 bases not matched to a gene; V was cut back by 6 bases and J by 4 bases. Germline V gene sequence: CDR1 SGHTA, CDR2 FQGNSA. As DNA, the CDR3 is TGTGCCAGCAGACTAACAGGGGCCACCGGGGAGCTGTTTTTT. Amino acid sequence: CASRLTGATGELFF.

V usage is TRBV7-8 and J usage is TRBJ2-7; a weak D match, TRBD2 (6 bases). Germline-derived CDR1 and CDR2 are SGHVS and FQNEAQ. The CDR3 sequence is 14 residues long. Trimming stripped 6 bases from V and 0 bases from J, with 12 bases between. In DNA form, the CDR3 reads TGTGCCAGCAGTTACGGGGGATCCTCCTACGAGCAGTACTTC. Encoded protein: CASSYGGSSYEQYF.

This sequence joins TRBV5-1 and TRBJ2-1; TRBD2 aligns across 8 bases. The V gene's germline CDR1 is SGHRS and CDR2 YFSETQ. With 0 bases clipped from V and 4 bases from J, the junction kept 6 bases outside the gene matches. The CDR3 length is 16 residues. Written as DNA, the CDR3 is TGCGCCAGCAGCTTGGAGTCCGGGACTAGATACAATGAGCAGTTCTTC. It translates to CASSLESGTRYNEQFF.

This chain joins TRBV6-5 and TRBJ2-3, with D unclear. Germline CDR1 and CDR2: MNHEY and SVGAGI. Trimming left V 4 bases short and J 6 bases short, with 5 bases between. The CDR3 covers 11 residues. The CDR3 DNA follows: TGTGCCAGCAGTTCTCAGGATACGCAGTATTTT. It specifies CASSSQDTQYF.

This clone was found once. The V call is TRBV6-1, the J call TRBJ1-3; unclear D gene. The V end lost 4 bases, the J end lost 0 bases, and 7 bases lay between the germline ends. CDR3 length: 14 residues. Germline V gene sequence: CDR1 MNHNS, CDR2 SASEGT. The CDR3 DNA is TGTGCCAGCAGTGTAGAGTACTCTGGAAACACCATATATTTT. It yields the protein CASSVEYSGNTIYF.

This clone has only a few counts. The V and J genes are TRBV7-3 and TRBJ2-7, with D possibly matching TRBD2 (5 bases). The CDR3 consists of 20 residues. V lost 2 bases, J lost 3 bases, and 29 bases lay in between. The V gene's germline CDR1 is SGHTA and CDR2 FQGTGA. CDR3 nucleotides: TGTGCCAGCAGCTTACATAGGTCAAATAACGGGGTCCGCATCTGCTACGAGCAGTACTTC. Amino acids: CASSLHRSNNGVRICYEQYF.